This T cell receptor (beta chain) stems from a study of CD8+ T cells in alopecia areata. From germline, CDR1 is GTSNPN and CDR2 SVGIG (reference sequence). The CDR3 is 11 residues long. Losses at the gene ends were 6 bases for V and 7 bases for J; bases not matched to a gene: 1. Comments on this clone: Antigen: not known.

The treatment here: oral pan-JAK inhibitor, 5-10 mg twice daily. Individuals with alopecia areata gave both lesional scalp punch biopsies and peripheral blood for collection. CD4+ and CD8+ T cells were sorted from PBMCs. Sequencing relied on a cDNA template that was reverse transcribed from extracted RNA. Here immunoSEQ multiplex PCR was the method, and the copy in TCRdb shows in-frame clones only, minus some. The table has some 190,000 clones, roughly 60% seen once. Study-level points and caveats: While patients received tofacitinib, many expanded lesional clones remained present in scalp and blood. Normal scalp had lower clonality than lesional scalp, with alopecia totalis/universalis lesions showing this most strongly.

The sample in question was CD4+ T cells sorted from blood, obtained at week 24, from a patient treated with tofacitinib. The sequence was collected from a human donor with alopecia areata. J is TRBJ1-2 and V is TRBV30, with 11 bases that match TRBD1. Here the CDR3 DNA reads TGTGCCTGTGGGACAGGGGGTGGCTACACCTTC. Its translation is CACGTGGGYTF.